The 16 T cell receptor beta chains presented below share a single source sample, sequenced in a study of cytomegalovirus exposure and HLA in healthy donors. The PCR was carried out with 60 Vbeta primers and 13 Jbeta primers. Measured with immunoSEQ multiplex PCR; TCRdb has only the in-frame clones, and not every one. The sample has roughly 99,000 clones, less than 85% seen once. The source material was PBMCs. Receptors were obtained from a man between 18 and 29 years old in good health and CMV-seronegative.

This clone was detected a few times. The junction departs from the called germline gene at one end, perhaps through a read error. The CDR3 coding sequence is TGTTCCAGCAGCTTCCGAGTCGAGACTAATAATGAAAAACTGTTTTTT. This gives the protein CSSSFRVETNNEKLFF. V usage is TRBV7-9 and J usage is TRBJ1-4; D gene unclear. The CDR3 covers 16 residues. CDR1 and CDR2 (germline): SEHNR, FQNEAQ (reference sequence).

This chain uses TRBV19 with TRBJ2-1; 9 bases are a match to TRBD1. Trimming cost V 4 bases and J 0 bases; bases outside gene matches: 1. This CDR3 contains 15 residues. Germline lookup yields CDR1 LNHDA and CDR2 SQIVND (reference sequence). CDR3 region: CASSRTGDSYNEQFF. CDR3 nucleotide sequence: TGTGCCAGTAGTAGGACAGGGGACTCCTACAATGAGCAGTTCTTC. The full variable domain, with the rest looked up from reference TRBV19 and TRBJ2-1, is DGGITQSPKYLFRKEGQNVTLSCEQNLNHDAMYWYRQDPGQGLRLIYYSQIVNDFQKGDIAEGYSVSREKKESFPLTVTSAQKNPTAFYLCASSRTGDSYNEQFFGPGTRLTVL.

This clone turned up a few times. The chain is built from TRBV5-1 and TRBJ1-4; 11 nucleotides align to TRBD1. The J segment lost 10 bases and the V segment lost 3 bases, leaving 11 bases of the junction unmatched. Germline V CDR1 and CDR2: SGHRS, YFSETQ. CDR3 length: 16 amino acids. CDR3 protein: CASSSGGQGELSKLFF. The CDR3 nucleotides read TGCGCCAGCAGCTCGGGGGGACAGGGGGAATTATCAAAACTGTTTTTT.

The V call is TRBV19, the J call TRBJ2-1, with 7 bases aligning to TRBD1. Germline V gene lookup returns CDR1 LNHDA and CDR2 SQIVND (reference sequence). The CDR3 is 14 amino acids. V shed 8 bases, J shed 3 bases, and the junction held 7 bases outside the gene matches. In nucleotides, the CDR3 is TGTGCCAGTCTGACAGGGTTCTTCTACAATGAGCAGTTCTTC. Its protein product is CASLTGFFYNEQFF.

CDR3 residues: CASSGLAGGQGDEQFF. The CDR3 coding sequence is TGCGCCAGCAGTGGACTAGCGGGGGGGCAGGGGGATGAGCAGTTCTTC. V is TRBV10-2 and J is TRBJ2-1, with 14 bases matching TRBD2. This CDR3 is 16 amino acids long. Germline values: CDR1 WSHSY, CDR2 SAAADI. Trimming removed 4 bases from V and 8 bases from J; junction bases left unmatched: 7.

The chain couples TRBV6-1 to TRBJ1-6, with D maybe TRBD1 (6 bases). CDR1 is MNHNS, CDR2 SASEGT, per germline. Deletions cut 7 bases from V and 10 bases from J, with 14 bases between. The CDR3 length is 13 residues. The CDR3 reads CASKEVQGSPLHF. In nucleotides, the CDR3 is TGTGCCAGCAAAGAGGTACAGGGATCACCCCTCCACTTT.

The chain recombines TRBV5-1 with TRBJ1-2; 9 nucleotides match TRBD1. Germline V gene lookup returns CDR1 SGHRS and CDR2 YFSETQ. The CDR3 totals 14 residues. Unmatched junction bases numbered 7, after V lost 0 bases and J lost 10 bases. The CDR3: CASSLVATGGDYTF. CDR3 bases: TGCGCCAGCAGCTTGGTCGCGACAGGGGGGGACTACACCTTC.

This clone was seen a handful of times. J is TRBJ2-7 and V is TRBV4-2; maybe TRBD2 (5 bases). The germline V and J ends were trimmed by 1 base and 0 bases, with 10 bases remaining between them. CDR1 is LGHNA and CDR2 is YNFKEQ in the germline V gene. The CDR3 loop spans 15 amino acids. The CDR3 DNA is TGTGCCAGCAGCCAAGCCGGTGGGAGCTCCTACGAGCAGTACTTC. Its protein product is CASSQAGGSSYEQYF.

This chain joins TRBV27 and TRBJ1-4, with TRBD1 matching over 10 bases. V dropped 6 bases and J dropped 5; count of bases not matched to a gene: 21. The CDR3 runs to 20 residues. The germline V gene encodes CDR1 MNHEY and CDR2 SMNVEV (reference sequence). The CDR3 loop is CASRPPGQGLLAGRNEKLFF. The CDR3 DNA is TGTGCCAGCAGACCCCCGGGACAGGGGCTTTTAGCAGGCAGGAATGAAAAACTGTTTTTT.

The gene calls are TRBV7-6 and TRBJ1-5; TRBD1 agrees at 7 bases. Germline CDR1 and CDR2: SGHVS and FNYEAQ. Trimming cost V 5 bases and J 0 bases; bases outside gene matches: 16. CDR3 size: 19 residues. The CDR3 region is CASSPTAGQQSYSNQPQHF. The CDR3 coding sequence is TGTGCCAGCAGCCCGACTGCGGGACAGCAATCTTATAGCAATCAGCCCCAGCATTTT.

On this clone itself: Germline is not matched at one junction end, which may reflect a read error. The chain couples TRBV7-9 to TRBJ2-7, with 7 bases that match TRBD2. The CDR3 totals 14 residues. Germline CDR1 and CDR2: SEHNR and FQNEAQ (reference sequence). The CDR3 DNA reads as TGTTCCAGCAGCTTAGCCGGGGGGACCAGCGAGCAGTACTTC. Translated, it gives CSSSLAGGTSEQYF.

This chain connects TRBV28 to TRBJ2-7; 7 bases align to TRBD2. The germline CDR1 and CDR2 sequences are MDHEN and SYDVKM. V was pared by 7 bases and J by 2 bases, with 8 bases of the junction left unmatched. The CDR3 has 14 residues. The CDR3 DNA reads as TGTGCCAGCAACCCAATGGGGGGGACCTACGAGCAGTACTTC. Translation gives CASNPMGGTYEQYF.

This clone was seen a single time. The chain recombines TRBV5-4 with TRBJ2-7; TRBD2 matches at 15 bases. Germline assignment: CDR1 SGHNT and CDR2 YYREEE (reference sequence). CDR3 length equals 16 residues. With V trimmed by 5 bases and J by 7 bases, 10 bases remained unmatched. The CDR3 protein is CASSDGLAGGPREQYF. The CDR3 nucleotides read TGTGCCAGCAGTGATGGACTAGCGGGGGGGCCGAGGGAGCAGTACTTC.

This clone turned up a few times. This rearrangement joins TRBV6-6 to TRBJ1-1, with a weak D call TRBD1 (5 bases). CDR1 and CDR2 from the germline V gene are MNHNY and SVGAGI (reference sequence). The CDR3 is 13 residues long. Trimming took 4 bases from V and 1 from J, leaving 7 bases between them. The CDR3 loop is CASSWGENTEAFF. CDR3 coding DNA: TGTGCCAGCAGTTGGGGGGAGAACACTGAAGCTTTCTTT.

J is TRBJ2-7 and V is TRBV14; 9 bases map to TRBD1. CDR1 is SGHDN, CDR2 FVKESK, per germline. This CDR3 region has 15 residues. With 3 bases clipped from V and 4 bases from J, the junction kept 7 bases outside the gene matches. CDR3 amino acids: CASSHGGQGGYEQYF. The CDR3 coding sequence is TGTGCCAGCAGCCACGGGGGACAGGGCGGGTACGAGCAGTACTTC.

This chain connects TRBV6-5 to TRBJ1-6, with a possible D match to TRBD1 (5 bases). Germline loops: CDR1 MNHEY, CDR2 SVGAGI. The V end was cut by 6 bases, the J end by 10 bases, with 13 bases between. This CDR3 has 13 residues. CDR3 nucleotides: TGTGCCAGCAGGGGGAAGGGGAACTCACCCCTCCACTTT. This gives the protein CASRGKGNSPLHF.